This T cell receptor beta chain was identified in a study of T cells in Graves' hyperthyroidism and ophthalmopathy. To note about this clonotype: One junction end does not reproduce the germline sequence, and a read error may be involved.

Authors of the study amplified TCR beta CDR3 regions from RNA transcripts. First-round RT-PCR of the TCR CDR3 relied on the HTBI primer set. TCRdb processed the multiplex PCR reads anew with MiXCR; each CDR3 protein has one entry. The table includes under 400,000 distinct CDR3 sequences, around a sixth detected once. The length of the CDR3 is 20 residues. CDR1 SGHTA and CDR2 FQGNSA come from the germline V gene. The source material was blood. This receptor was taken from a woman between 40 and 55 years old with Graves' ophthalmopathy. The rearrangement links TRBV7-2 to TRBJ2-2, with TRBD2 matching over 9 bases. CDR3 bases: TGTGCCAGCAGCTTTCGACTAGCGGTCGACCTATGCCTGACCACCGGGGAGCTGTCTTTT. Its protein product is CASSFRLAVDLCLTTGELSF.